The 4 T cell receptor beta chains below come from one sample, sequenced in a study of blood T cell repertoires in COVID-19. Using immunoSEQ multiplex PCR, the repertoire was profiled, and TCRdb retains in-frame clones only, with some absent. The sample carries fewer than 500,000 clones, 87% recorded once. The source material was PBMCs or T cells enriched from blood (not recorded which). The receptors shown here come from a young woman who had recovered from COVID-19.

This clone was seen once. The rearrangement uses TRBV15 and TRBJ2-5; tentatively, D is TRBD2 (6 bases). The CDR3 sequence is 12 residues long. With 6 bases removed from V and 14 bases from J, the gap between germline ends came to 19 bases. Germline loops: CDR1 LNHNV, CDR2 YYDKDF (reference sequence). In nucleotides, the CDR3 is TGTGCCACCAGGATCGCCTCGGGACTGTTATACTTC. Translated: CATRIASGLLYF.

The chain recombines TRBV2 with TRBJ2-2, with 9 nucleotides matching TRBD1. Germline V gives CDR1 SNHLY, CDR2 FYNNEI. The trim removed 10 bases at V and 2 bases at J, leaving 8 bases unmatched. CDR3 length: 15 residues. The CDR3 DNA reads TGTGCCACCACTGGGGACAGGGCCAACACCGGGGAGCTGTTTTTT. As protein: CATTGDRANTGELFF. Full variable domain (remainder filled in from reference TRBV2 and TRBJ2-2): EPEVTQTPSHQVTQMGQEVILRCVPISNHLYFYWYRQILGQKVEFLVSFYNNEISEKSEIFDDQFSVERPDGSNFTLKIRSTKLEDSAMYFCATTGDRANTGELFFGEGSRLTVL.

The rearrangement joins TRBV7-3 to TRBJ2-1; 8 bases line up with TRBD2. The junction had 9 bases not matched to a gene; V was cut back by 5 bases and J by 9 bases. This CDR3 spans 14 amino acids. CDR1 and CDR2 from the germline V gene are SGHTA and FQGTGA. The CDR3 DNA follows: TGTGCCAGCAGCCCCGGGTCGGGGGGGAGTGAGCAGTTCTTC. Amino acids: CASSPGSGGSEQFF. The full variable domain, rest sourced from reference TRBV7-3 and TRBJ2-1, is GAGVSQTPSNKVTEKGKYVELRCDPISGHTALYWYRQSLGQGPEFLIYFQGTGAADDSGLPNDRFFAVRPEGSVSTLKIQRTERGDSAVYLCASSPGSGGSEQFFGPGTRLTVL.

J is TRBJ2-6 and V is TRBV30, with D unclear. The length of the CDR3 is 13 residues. The V and J ends lost 0 bases and 2 bases respectively, with 2 bases between them. Germline V CDR1 and CDR2: GTSNPN, SVGIG (reference sequence). CDR3 nucleotide sequence: TGTGCCTGGAGTGTTACTGGGGCCAACGTCCTGACTTTC. This codes for CAWSVTGANVLTF.